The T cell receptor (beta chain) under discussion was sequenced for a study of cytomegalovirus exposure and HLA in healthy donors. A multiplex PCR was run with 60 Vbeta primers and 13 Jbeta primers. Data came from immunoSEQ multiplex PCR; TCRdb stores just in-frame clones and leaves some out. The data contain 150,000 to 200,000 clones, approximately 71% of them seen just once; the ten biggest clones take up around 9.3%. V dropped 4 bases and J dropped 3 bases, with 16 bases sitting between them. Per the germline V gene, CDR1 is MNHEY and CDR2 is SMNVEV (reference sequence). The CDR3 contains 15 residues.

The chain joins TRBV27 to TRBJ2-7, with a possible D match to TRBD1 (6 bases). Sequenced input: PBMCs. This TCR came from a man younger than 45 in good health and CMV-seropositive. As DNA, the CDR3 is TGTGCCAGCAGTTACGGGGACCCACAGGGCTACGAGCAGTACTTC. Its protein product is CASSYGDPQGYEQYF.